A selection of T cell receptor beta chains follows, all from one sample in a study of blood T cells in healthy people across ages. MiXCR was run by TCRdb on the 5' RACE reads, yielding one entry per CDR3 protein. The table shows just under 750,000 distinct CDR3 sequences, with about a fifth occurring only once. Material for sequencing was blood. The origin of the receptors is a man between 65 and 80 years old in good health. CDR3s include the opening cysteine and the closing phenylalanine or tryptophan. The D gene is left open where the match is weak. The size entry is marked missing in some rows and otherwise reads once, few, many or a size class.

clone size | J gene | V gene | D gene | CDR3 DNA | CDR3 protein
many | TRBJ1-5 | TRBV20-1 | NA | TGCAGTGCTACCATGCCCCAGCGCAATCAGCCCCAGCATTTT | CSATMPQRNQPQHF
few | TRBJ2-4 | TRBV12-3/TRBV12-4 | NA | TGTGCCAGCAGGATAACTCCAAACATTCAGTACTTC | CASRITPNIQYF
NA | TRBJ2-4 | TRBV11-1 | TRBD1 | TGTGCCAGCAGCTTCCAGGGGGCCCACATTCAGTACTTC | CASSFQGAHIQYF
few | TRBJ1-2 | TRBV4-2 | NA | TGTGCCAGCAGCCGCGGAGACAGTGACTATGGCTACACCTTC | CASSRGDSDYGYTF
few | TRBJ1-2 | TRBV6-1 | NA | TGTGCCAGCAAACCGACAGGTACATTAGGCTACACCTTC | CASKPTGTLGYTF
NA | TRBJ2-1 | TRBV11-3 | TRBD2 | TGTGCCAGCAGCACCATACTAGCGAATGAGCAGTTCTTC | CASSTILANEQFF
NA | TRBJ2-2 | TRBV12-3/TRBV12-4 | TRBD2 | TGTGCCAGCAGAGGACTAGCGGGAGCGGGGACCGGGGAGCTGTTTTTT | CASRGLAGAGTGELFF
few | TRBJ2-1 | TRBV2 | NA | TGTGCCAGCAGTGAAGCCCGGAGGTCGCAGTTCTTC | CASSEARRSQFF
many | TRBJ2-3 | TRBV10-1 | NA | TGCGCCAGCAGCCCGGCAGGCCGCACAGATACGCAGTATTTT | CASSPAGRTDTQYF
NA | TRBJ2-1 | TRBV6-2/TRBV6-3 | NA | TGTGCCAGCACCGAACGTGGCGTCCGCTCCTACAATGAGCAGTTCTTC | CASTERGVRSYNEQFF
few | TRBJ2-7 | TRBV3-1 | NA | TGTGCCAGCAGCCCGAGGACTCAAAGCTCCTACGAGCAGTACTTC | CASSPRTQSSYEQYF
NA | TRBJ1-1 | TRBV6-5 | NA | TGTGCCAGTGGGGTAGGGTGGACTGAAGCTTTCTTT | CASGVGWTEAFF
once | TRBJ2-1 | TRBV4-1 | TRBD1 | TGCGCCAGCAGCCAGGTGACAGGGGGCGCGGGCAGGAACGACAATGAGCAGTTCTTC | CASSQVTGGAGRNDNEQFF
NA | TRBJ2-1 | TRBV20-1 | NA | TGCAGTGCTAGAGGGGAGCGCGGGATACTTTACAATGAGCAGTTCTTC | CSARGERGILYNEQFF
few | TRBJ2-1 | TRBV5-1 | TRBD2 | TGCGCCAGCAGCTTAAAGACTAGCGGGGGGGCAATCCAGCAGTTCTTC | CASSLKTSGGAIQQFF
many | TRBJ1-2 | TRBV18 | TRBD1 | TGTGCCAGCTCACCGGGACAGCGGTATGGCTACACCTTC | CASSPGQRYGYTF
NA | TRBJ2-2 | TRBV7-6 | TRBD2 | TGTGCCAGCAGCTTAGCGGGGGTAGCGGGAGCGATCGGGGAGCCGTTTTTT | CASSLAGVAGAIGEPFF
few | TRBJ2-1 | TRBV6-6 | TRBD2 | TGTGCCAGCAGTTATCCTAGCGGGAGAGACAATGAGCAGTTCTTC | CASSYPSGRDNEQFF
NA | TRBJ1-2 | TRBV27 | NA | TGTGCCAGCAGTACTCGGGACGGTGAATACTATGGCTACACCTTC | CASSTRDGEYYGYTF
NA | TRBJ2-1 | TRBV19 | NA | TGTGCCAGTAGTATAGCAAGGGGGGGGAACTTCAATGAGCAGTTCTTC | CASSIARGGNFNEQFF
NA | TRBJ2-5 | TRBV12-3/TRBV12-4 | TRBD2 | TGTGCCAGCAGTTTCCTCCCCGGGAGGGAGGAGACCCAGTACTTC | CASSFLPGREETQYF
NA | TRBJ1-2 | TRBV7-2 | NA | TGTGCCAGCAGCTTTCTCTTGGATGGCTACACCTTC | CASSFLLDGYTF
NA | TRBJ1-2 | TRBV24-1 | NA | TGTGCCACCAGTGATAACACAGGGGGCTACACCTTC | CATSDNTGGYTF
few | TRBJ2-5 | TRBV7-9 | NA | TGTGCCAGCAGCTTAAGCGTAGGGGTCCAAGAGACCCAGTACTTC | CASSLSVGVQETQYF
NA | TRBJ2-7 | TRBV21-1 | NA | TGTGCCAGCAGCAAAGCGCCAGGGAAATACGAGCAGTACTTC | CASSKAPGKYEQYF
NA | TRBJ2-7 | TRBV16 | TRBD2 | TGTGCCAGCAGCCGCTATAGCGGGGGCCTCTCCTACGAGCAGTACTTC | CASSRYSGGLSYEQYF
NA | TRBJ2-1 | TRBV14 | NA | TGTGCCAGCAGCCCAGCTTTCAATGAGCAGTTCTTC | CASSPAFNEQFF
NA | TRBJ2-5 | TRBV6-5 | NA | TGTGCCAGTGGGGGAGTTCAAGAGACCCAGTACTTC | CASGGVQETQYF
few | TRBJ2-3 | TRBV15 | NA | TGTGCCACCAGCAGACCACGCTCCACCACAGATACGCAGTATTTT | CATSRPRSTTDTQYF
few | TRBJ1-2 | TRBV12-3/TRBV12-4 | NA | TGTGCCAGCAGTTTATCAAGCAGGGCCATCTATGGCTACACCTTC | CASSLSSRAIYGYTF
many | TRBJ2-3 | TRBV29-1 | TRBD2 | TGCAGCGTAGAACCAGCGGGACTCACAGATACGCAGTATTTT | CSVEPAGLTDTQYF
NA | TRBJ1-4 | TRBV3-1 | TRBD1 | TGTGCCAGCAGCCGAGGGACAGGAGCTAATGAAAAACTGTTTTTT | CASSRGTGANEKLFF
few | TRBJ1-2 | TRBV3-1 | NA | TGTGCCAGCAGCCTGGGACAACCGAACTATGGCTACACCTTC | CASSLGQPNYGYTF
NA | TRBJ2-7 | TRBV4-1 | NA | TGCGCCAGCAGCCAAAAGGGGTGGTCGTACGAGCAGTACTTC | CASSQKGWSYEQYF
NA | TRBJ1-1 | TRBV6-6 | TRBD1 | TGTGCCAGCAGTTGCCCCCGGGACAGAAACACTGAAGCTTTCTTT | CASSCPRDRNTEAFF
NA | TRBJ2-5 | TRBV18 | NA | TGTGCCAGCTCACTAGTGACGAACACGCAAGAGACCCAGTACTTC | CASSLVTNTQETQYF
NA | TRBJ2-1 | TRBV12-3/TRBV12-4 | NA | TGTGCCAGCAGTTTTCTGGGGACCTTGGGAAATGAGCAGTTCTTC | CASSFLGTLGNEQFF
NA | TRBJ2-2 | TRBV9 | TRBD1 | TGTGCCAGCGGCGAGACCAACAGGGGGCCAGGCGGGGAGCTGTTTTTT | CASGETNRGPGGELFF
NA | TRBJ1-1 | TRBV29-1 | NA | TGCAGCGTACCCCCGGGACCAGAAGCTTTCTTT | CSVPPGPEAFF
NA | TRBJ2-7 | TRBV6-5 | NA | TGTGCCAGCAGTGACTTTCGCGACGGCTCCTACGAGCAGTACTTC | CASSDFRDGSYEQYF
few | TRBJ1-5 | TRBV12-3/TRBV12-4 | NA | TGTGCCAGCAGTTTAACGGCCCTCGGGCAGCCCCAGCATTTT | CASSLTALGQPQHF
few | TRBJ2-4 | TRBV7-2 | NA | TGTGCCAGCGGCCGGGATCTAGCCAAAAACATTCAGTACTTC | CASGRDLAKNIQYF
NA | TRBJ2-1 | TRBV29-1 | NA | TGCAGCGCCCGGACCGGAGTTGAGCAGTTCTTC | CSARTGVEQFF
NA | TRBJ2-1 | TRBV12-3/TRBV12-4 | NA | TGTGCCATCGAGCCTAGGACCACCTACAATGAGCAGTTCTTC | CAIEPRTTYNEQFF
few | TRBJ2-1 | TRBV20-1 | NA | TGCAGTGCTAGAGCTCCAAGTAGGTTCGATGAGCAGTTCTTC | CSARAPSRFDEQFF
NA | TRBJ1-1 | TRBV5-1 | NA | TGCGCCAGCAGCTCCAGTACGAACACTGAAGCTTTCTTT | CASSSSTNTEAFF
few | TRBJ2-7 | TRBV7-8 | TRBD1 | TGTGCCAGCAGCCGAGTCACAGGGGTCTCCTACGAGCAGTACTTC | CASSRVTGVSYEQYF
many | TRBJ2-1 | TRBV10-3 | NA | TGTGCCATCAGCACAGCCCCCCAGTGGGAGCAGTTCTTC | CAISTAPQWEQFF
NA | TRBJ2-7 | TRBV4-1 | NA | TGCGCCAGCAGCCAAGATGGGGAGGACCCCTTCGAGCAGTACTTC | CASSQDGEDPFEQYF
NA | TRBJ2-7 | TRBV5-1 | NA | TGCGCCAGCAGCACCCCGGGACGCTACGAGCAGTACTTC | CASSTPGRYEQYF
few | TRBJ2-5 | TRBV12-3/TRBV12-4 | NA | TGTGCCAGCAGTTTACTGTGGGAGACCCAGTACTTC | CASSLLWETQYF
NA | TRBJ2-5 | TRBV18 | TRBD1 | TGTGCCAACTCACCGTTACAGGGGCCGCAAGAGACCCAGTACTTC | CANSPLQGPQETQYF
NA | TRBJ2-3 | TRBV6-1 | NA | TGTGCCAGCAAAGGACTCTCGACCACAGATACGCAGTATTTT | CASKGLSTTDTQYF
NA | TRBJ2-1 | TRBV5-1 | TRBD2 | TGCGCCAGCAGCTTGCAAGCGGGGGGATACAATGAGCAGTCCTTC | CASSLQAGGYNEQSF
many | TRBJ2-1 | TRBV7-3 | TRBD1 | TGTGCCAGCAGCTTAGGGGGACAGGTCTACAATGAGCAGTTCTTC | CASSLGGQVYNEQFF
few | TRBJ2-1 | TRBV2 | NA | TGTGCCAGCATGGAGGCCTTGACAGTTGTCTTTGAGCAGTTCTTC | CASMEALTVVFEQFF
few | TRBJ2-5 | TRBV3-1 | TRBD2 | TGTGCCAGCAGCCAACACTTCCGGACTAGCGGCCAAGAGACCCAGTACTTC | CASSQHFRTSGQETQYF
few | TRBJ1-2 | TRBV28 | NA | TGTGCCAGCAGTATCTCTGGACAGCCCTATGGCTACACCTTC | CASSISGQPYGYTF